The rows below give T cell receptor beta chains drawn from one sample of a study of OX40 agonist ivuxolimab in advanced cancers. Clones were sequenced by immunoSEQ multiplex PCR, and TCRdb holds only the in-frame ones, with some missing. The sample yields tens of thousands of clones, around 88% seen once. Sequences were derived from CD4+ or CD8+ T cells sorted from blood, sampled in a trial of the OX40 agonist ivuxolimab. The receptor set was obtained from an adult with an advanced solid tumor such as melanoma, head and neck, liver or kidney cancer. Each CDR3 is given with its conserved first and last residue. Each record gives: J gene, clone size, D gene, V gene, CDR3 DNA, CDR3 protein. D genes are given only for firm matches. Expanded clones get a size class; other rows say once, few or many, or leave the size out.

TRBJ1-5	NA	NA	TRBV28	TGTGCCAGCAGTCCCCCAGCCACCGCTCAGCCCCAGCATTTT	CASSPPATAQPQHF
TRBJ2-7	NA	TRBD2	TRBV10-2	TGCGCCAGCAGGGATCTAGCGGCGAACGAGCAGTACTTC	CASRDLAANEQYF
TRBJ1-1	NA	TRBD1	TRBV5-1	TGCGCCAGCAGCCCCAGGACAGGGCTGAACACTGAAGCTTTCTTT	CASSPRTGLNTEAFF
TRBJ2-7	NA	NA	TRBV4-1	TGCGCCAGCAGCCATAATCAGGGATCTGACGAGCAGTACTTC	CASSHNQGSDEQYF
TRBJ1-5	few	TRBD1	TRBV6-1	TGTGCCAGCACCGATGGGACAGTTCGCAATCAGCCCCAGCATTTT	CASTDGTVRNQPQHF
TRBJ1-1	few	NA	TRBV6-5	TGTGCCAGCAGTCTAGATGATTGGGACACTGAAGCTTTCTTT	CASSLDDWDTEAFF
TRBJ2-3	NA	TRBD1	TRBV5-1	TGCGCCAGCAGCGTCACAAATACGACAGGGGGCGCCTCAGATACGCAGTATTTT	CASSVTNTTGGASDTQYF
TRBJ2-6	NA	TRBD1	TRBV7-3	TGTGCCAGCAGCTTAAGGGACAGGGACTTCTCTGGGGCCAACGTCCTGACTTTC	CASSLRDRDFSGANVLTF
TRBJ2-7	NA	TRBD2	TRBV5-1	TGCGCCAGCAGCTTGCTAGCGGGAGGATTTGTTGACGAGCAGTACTTC	CASSLLAGGFVDEQYF
TRBJ1-1	NA	NA	TRBV7-9	TGTGCCAGCAGCTTACCGGGGCCAACCGCTGAAGCTTTCTTT	CASSLPGPTAEAFF
TRBJ1-6	NA	TRBD1	TRBV18	TGTGCCAGCTCACCTGCCGGGACAGGGTATAATTCACCCCTCCACTTT	CASSPAGTGYNSPLHF
TRBJ2-1	NA	TRBD2	TRBV4-2	TGTGCCAGCAGCCAAGAAGGCCTAGCGGGCTACAATGAGCAGTTCTTC	CASSQEGLAGYNEQFF
TRBJ1-1	NA	NA	TRBV10-3	TGTGCCATCAGTGAGGGGAAGGGCACGAACACTGAAGCTTTCTTT	CAISEGKGTNTEAFF
TRBJ1-2	NA	NA	TRBV4-1	TGCGCCAGCAGCCAAGATCTCGGGGACTATGGCTACACCTTC	CASSQDLGDYGYTF
TRBJ2-3	NA	TRBD1	TRBV29-1	TGCAGCGTTGCCCCCCGGGACAGGGGCACAGATACGCAGTATTTT	CSVAPRDRGTDTQYF
TRBJ1-1	NA	NA	TRBV29-1	TGCAGCGTCTCCCAGGGGCCCCGGGCTGAAGCTTTCTTT	CSVSQGPRAEAFF
TRBJ2-7	NA	NA	TRBV28	TGTGCCAGCAGCATCCTCTACGAGCAGTACTTC	CASSILYEQYF
TRBJ2-1	NA	NA	TRBV6-6	TGTGCCAGCAGTTACTCCAGATACAATGAGCAGTTCTTC	CASSYSRYNEQFF
TRBJ2-3	NA	NA	TRBV30	TGTGCCTGGAGCCCAGGTGAGGATACGCAGTATTTT	CAWSPGEDTQYF
TRBJ1-2	NA	NA	TRBV7-9	TGTGCCAGCAGCTTAGTTATGGGGGCAGGTGGCTACACCTTC	CASSLVMGAGGYTF
TRBJ2-1	NA	NA	TRBV11-3	TGTGCCAGCAGCTTCCGAGACTCCTACAATGAGCAGTTCTTC	CASSFRDSYNEQFF
TRBJ1-3	few	NA	TRBV11-3	TGTGCCAGCAGCTTGATGGGTCTCTCTGGAAACACCATATATTTT	CASSLMGLSGNTIYF
TRBJ2-7	few	NA	TRBV6-1	TGTGCCAGCAGTGAAGCGTGGTTAGACACCTACGAGCAGTACTTC	CASSEAWLDTYEQYF
TRBJ2-7	NA	TRBD1	TRBV18	TGTGCCAGCTCACCCCCGGGACAGGCCTACGAGCAGTACTTC	CASSPPGQAYEQYF
TRBJ1-5	NA	NA	TRBV18	TGTGCCAGCTCACCTGACGGGCCCAATCAGCCCCAGCATTTT	CASSPDGPNQPQHF
TRBJ2-1	NA	TRBD1	TRBV5-8	TGTGCCAGCAGCCCTAGGGGGACAGGGGGCATCGATGAGCAGTTCTTC	CASSPRGTGGIDEQFF
TRBJ1-1	few	NA	TRBV27	TGTGCCAGCAGTTTAGAGGCCAGGAGGAACACTGAAGCTTTCTTT	CASSLEARRNTEAFF
TRBJ2-7	NA	TRBD1	TRBV5-6	TGTGCCAGCAGCTTGGGGGGGACAGGGCTATACGAGCAGTACTTC	CASSLGGTGLYEQYF